This TCR beta chain is drawn from a study of cytomegalovirus exposure and HLA in healthy donors. With respect to this clone: Its antigen is undetermined.

General study points: Earlier findings revealed that most TCR beta V segments proved productive either about 90% or about 30% of the time. Later, an analysis showed that TCR beta chains associated with HLA were more clonally expanded than others that were equally common.

The germline V gene has CDR1 MNHNS and CDR2 SASEGT. Trimming pared 2 bases from V and 9 bases from J, leaving 20 bases between. CDR3 size: 16 residues. Primers: 60 Vbeta forward and 13 Jbeta reverse. Here immunoSEQ multiplex PCR was the method, and the copy in TCRdb shows in-frame clones only, minus some. The data hold over 85,000 clones, with about two thirds observed a single time. Sequencing was done on a sample of PBMCs. The J gene is TRBJ2-1, the V gene TRBV6-1, with D perhaps matching TRBD2 (6 bases). This clonotype originated in a female donor in good health and CMV-seronegative. The CDR3 loop is CASSEPGLGARVEQFF. Here the CDR3 DNA reads TGTGCCAGCAGTGAACCGGGACTCGGGGCGCGGGTTGAGCAGTTCTTC.